The T cell receptor beta chain under discussion was sequenced for a study of blood T cell repertoires in COVID-19 (dated by TCRdb to about 2020). Describing the broader study: Collaborator samples came from the United States, Italy and Spain and covered acute and convalescent phases of COVID-19. The prospective study material was composed of cDNA or gDNA derived from T cells, B-cell-depleted T cells, or PBMCs. Deeply sampled blood TCRbeta repertoires from subjects exposed to, actively infected with, or recovered from COVID-19 were included in the dataset. The repertoires were released in a freely available public database intended as a resource for research on the immune response to SARS-CoV-2. Samples came from the ongoing ImmuneRACE study (first 160 participants) plus 1,254 subjects from 6 global collaborators. The sample metadata nearly always contained a de-identified subject ID, COVID-19 status, age in years and sex. Where available, HLA class I and class II types were taken from metadata supplied by the sample provider and were not determined by assay-based typing. Results and caveats for the whole study, not just this receptor: The quantity of clinical and demographic metadata differed by source and by participant and was supplied without curation.

CDR1 and CDR2 are read off the germline V gene as MDHEN and SYDVKM. The CDR3 runs 14 residues from the cysteine to the phenylalanine. Only the CDR3 part of the read is kept: 42 bases, read in frame from the first base. Germline trimming: 6 bases from V, 3 bases from J; junction bases outside gene matches: 8. As for this clone: Its antigen is currently not known. One base away there is no much larger clone; base qualities are not given.

TCRbeta CDR3 regions were amplified from genomic DNA using the immunoSEQ Assay, a bias-controlled multiplex PCR. On the authors' methods: The number of nucleated cells in each sample was estimated by amplification of reference gene primers within the assay. To quantify the absolute abundance of each unique TCRbeta CDR3 rearrangement, sequence reads were collapsed and filtered. For each sample, productive Simpson clonality was calculated as the square root of Simpson's diversity index across productive rearrangements. TCRdb holds this immuneACCESS table with in-frame rearrangements only. Some clones are missing; in checked studies, unresolved V genes explain under half, and the rest has no known cause. V and J calls and clone size are given by that table; D and trimming were obtained from the DNA. The sample contains about half a million clones, 85% to 90% of them found a single time. About 0.91% of the sample is held by the ten biggest clonotypes.

At one collaborating source in Seattle, patients were enrolled during active infection and were followed longitudinally through the course of disease. Collaborating institutions collected whole blood in K2EDTA tubes following their own protocols. For TCRbeta analysis, collaborator samples were shipped as frozen whole blood, as isolated PBMCs, or as DNA extracted from either sample type. The TCR was taken from a man aged 18 to 29 with COVID-19, enrolled during active disease. Input material: peripheral blood. The chain couples TRBV28 to TRBJ2-7, with TRBD1 matching 7 junction bases. In nucleotides, the sequence is TGTGCCAGCAGAGTACAGGGGTCAGGCTACGAGCAGTACTTC. Its protein is CASRVQGSGYEQYF.